The 6 T cell receptor beta chains listed next were all sequenced from one sample in a study of human T cells and chemical hapten exposure (dated by TCRdb to about 2021). Reading the label with the study, this specimen's time point is: patch test 2, 6 weeks after DPC sensitization. This specimen's treatment or condition label, interpreted: therapeutic diphenylcyclopropenone sensitization with weekly scalp DPC. Receptor amplification or capture employed RACE. Sequenced on a NextSeq 500. The raw public data were reprocessed by TCRdb itself: fastp quality trimming at Q25, MiXCR clonotype calling, in-frame beta chains only. For every CDR3 protein sequence, its rows merge into one entry that carries the most common genes and DNA. The sample table records about 89,000 distinct CDR3 sequences; roughly 11% of these occur just once. Of the sample, less than 2.5% falls within the top ten clones. The sample was whole blood, taken in connection with sensitization to the hapten diphenylcyclopropenone (DPC). These TCRs come from a man aged 35 to 55 with alopecia areata. Some clones in this sample may be carry-over from other donors' samples.

In its sample, this clonotype was seen many times. The chain joins TRBV6-1 to TRBJ2-3; maybe TRBD1 (5 bases). Looked up from germline, CDR1 is MNHNS and CDR2 is SASEGT. CDR3 length: 13 residues. V dropped 6 bases and J dropped 1 base, with 8 bases sitting between them. The CDR3 reads CASSEQGTDTQYF. In DNA, the CDR3 is TGTGCCAGCAGCGAACAGGGCACAGATACGCAGTATTTT.

V gene TRBV7-9 combines with J gene TRBJ1-1, with D maybe TRBD1 (6 bases). The CDR3 has 15 residues. V lost 5 bases, J lost 4 bases, and 17 bases lay in between. CDR1 and CDR2 from the germline V gene are SEHNR and FQNEAQ (reference sequence). The CDR3: CASSLLGGAGTEAFF. As DNA, the CDR3 is TGTGCCAGCAGCCTCTTGGGGGGCGCTGGCACTGAAGCTTTCTTT.

This clonotype was detected ten times or more. The V gene is TRBV12-3 or TRBV12-4, the J gene TRBJ2-3; D is undetermined. There are 11 residues in the CDR3. V was trimmed by 10 bases and J by 6 bases, leaving 11 bases between them. CDR3 protein: CATSVGDTQYF. In DNA form, the CDR3 reads TGTGCCACTTCCGTGGGGGATACGCAGTATTTT.

The chain has TRBV27 and TRBJ2-7; no definite D call. The germline gives CDR1 MNHEY, CDR2 SMNVEV (reference sequence). There are 16 residues in the CDR3. V lost 3 bases to trimming and J lost 0 bases, with 15 bases between them. The CDR3 bases are TGTGCCAGCAGTTTTAAACGGGCTTACAGCTCCTACGAGCAGTACTTC. It yields the protein CASSFKRAYSSYEQYF.

The sample holds a few counts of this clonotype. The chain is built from TRBV6-5 and TRBJ1-4; D is unclear. The CDR3 contains 15 residues. CDR1 is MNHEY, CDR2 SVGAGI, per germline. Deletions cut 0 bases from V and 3 bases from J, with 8 bases between. The DNA for the CDR3 is TGTGCCAGCAGTTACTCGTCCCCTCCTAATGAAAAACTGTTTTTT. Translation gives CASSYSSPPNEKLFF.

This clonotype was recorded a few times. The rearrangement joins TRBV11-3 to TRBJ2-1, with D unclear. Germline assignment: CDR1 SGHNT and CDR2 YENEEA. The CDR3 loop spans 13 amino acids. The V end was cut by 5 bases, the J end by 4 bases, with 9 bases between. The CDR3 region has the DNA TGTGCCAGCAGCAGGGAACTTTACAATGAGCAGTTCTTC. It is translated as CASSRELYNEQFF.